There are a few counts of the clone carrying this T cell receptor (beta chain). 5'RACE, which relied on constant-segment primers, yielded TCR alpha and TCR beta cDNA libraries carrying sample barcodes and UMIs. TCRdb fed the 5' RACE reads into MiXCR, producing one record per CDR3 protein. Altogether around 180,000 distinct CDR3 sequences are present, roughly 17% being singletons, with the ten largest covering 2% to 2.5%. The data belong to a study of T-cell memory formation after mild COVID-19. Source material: PBMCs or a T cell subset sorted from them (not recorded which). The sequence was obtained from an adult woman who had mild COVID-19 (a few samples of this study predate the infection). Cell type and time point are not known.

The CDR3 loop reads CASSLTGGIDTQYF. CDR3 nucleotide sequence: TGCGCCAGCAGCTTGACCGGGGGCATAGATACGCAGTATTTT. This chain joins TRBV5-1 and TRBJ2-3; D tentatively reads TRBD1 or TRBD2 (6 bases each). The germline V and J ends were trimmed by 1 base and 5 bases, with 11 bases remaining between them. Per the germline V gene, CDR1 is SGHRS and CDR2 is YFSETQ. The CDR3 extends over 14 amino acids.